This T cell receptor (beta chain) originates from a study of CD8 T cells in Susac syndrome (dated by TCRdb to about 2019). In terms of the full investigation: Of the Susac syndrome patients who were sequenced, roughly eight were in clinical remission while roughly six had clinically active disease. CD8+ T cell repertoire clonality was compared between about 12 healthy donors, roughly 14 Susac syndrome patients and 15 multiple sclerosis patients. The study used repertoire sequencing to test whether antigen drove CD8+ T cell activation and differentiation in Susac syndrome. At blood withdrawal, Susac syndrome patients were therapy-naive, treated with corticosteroids (with IVIg additionally given to some), or treated with IVIg alone.

Peripheral blood CD8+ and CD4+ T cells from healthy donors, Susac syndrome patients and multiple sclerosis patients were profiled by high-throughput TCR beta sequencing. The Susac syndrome patients fulfilled recently defined diagnostic criteria for either definite or probable disease. Bulk CD8+ and CD4+ T cells were purified magnetically by negative isolation, whereas CD8+ TEMRA cells were enriched by FACS. Blood was drawn into EDTA tubes, processed within 24 hours, and PBMCs were isolated by density gradient centrifugation. PBMCs intended for TCR sequencing were cryopreserved in liquid nitrogen and thawed later in a water bath at 37 degrees C. A purity of at least 90% was achieved for sorted or isolated CD4+, CD8+ and CD8+ TEMRA cells. CDR1 and CDR2, per the germline V gene, are MGHDK and SYGVNS. Unmatched junction bases come to 4, with V trimmed by 1 base and J by 5 bases. The CDR3 has 14 amino acids, counting the end cysteine and phenylalanine. The read is trimmed to its CDR3 DNA, 42 bases read in frame from base 1.

RNA was extracted using the RNeasy kit, and roughly 0.5 to 1 ug of the RNA was reverse transcribed with random hexamers. The immunoSEQ multiplex PCR assay, which covers 54 Vbeta and 13 Jbeta segments, was used to amplify TCR beta CDR3 regions. PCR amplification bias was corrected using a synthetic template baseline for primer optimization and computational correction. The study's processing was this. Only productive sequences were kept, with reads annotated to V, D and J genes according to IMGT and analyzed in immunoSEQ Analyzer. Clonality was calculated as one minus the Shannon entropy normalized by log2 of the number of productive unique sequences. Public and private clones were assessed among the 100 most prevalent clones of each patient and control. Clones were defined as Susac-specific if absent from the healthy and MS cohorts, from roughly 1,100 published viral clones and from other ImmuneACCESS disease sequences. TCRdb reprocessing: public reads trimmed at Q25 with fastp, clones called with MiXCR, in-frame beta chains kept. All rows with the same CDR3 protein become a single entry with the most common DNA and genes. The V and J calls, along with clone size, are taken from TCRdb and not from the paper's own processing. The sample records about 53,000 distinct CDR3 sequences, about 95% of which are singletons. The ten largest clones add up to 0.75% of the sample.

Results the study describes overall, beyond this receptor: In the total CD8+ and CD8+ TEMRA repertoires, more than 15 and five Susac-specific public clones, respectively, were identified. The number of individuals in the TCR sequencing and HLA analysis was recognized as being relatively small. Clonal expansion was seen in Susac syndrome CD8+ repertoires, peaking in CD8+ TEMRA cells and being greater in clinically active patients than in remitting ones.

Turning to this clonotype: Its antigen is unknown. No clone much larger than this one lies a single base away; base qualities are absent.

Here the chain combines TRBV25-1 and TRBJ2-5, with 7 bases aligning to TRBD2. Sequencing was done on a sample of CD8+ T cells from PBMCs. The TCR originated in a human donor with Susac syndrome. Here the CDR3 is given as CASSEWRGWETQYF. The nucleotides read TGTGCCAGCAGTGAATGGCGGGGGTGGGAGACCCAGTACTTC. The reference TRBV25-1 and TRBJ2-5 proteins fill in what lies around the CDR3, so the full variable domain reads EADIYQTPRYLVIGTGKKITLECSQTMGHDKMYWYQQDPGMELHLIHYSYGVNSTEKGDLSSESTVSRIRTEHFPLTLESARPSHTSQYLCASSEWRGWETQYFGPGTRLLVL.